This T cell receptor beta chain was obtained from a study of shared clonotypes between healthy human individuals. Study-wide results and caveats: Generally, estimated richness proved larger in naive subsets than it did in memory subsets. Sampling used blood alone; tissue repertoires probably differ.

Sequenced by immunoSEQ multiplex PCR; TCRdb stores in-frame clones only, minus some. The sample has some 1 million clones; roughly 75% are singletons. As concerns this clone: Its matching antigen is unknown.

The CDR3 is 15 residues long. The V gene's germline CDR1 is MNHNS and CDR2 SASEGT. Trimming removed 4 bases from V and 1 base from J; junction bases left unmatched: 4. The J gene is TRBJ2-3, the V gene TRBV6-1; 8 bases line up with TRBD2. Source material: memory CD4+ T cells sorted from blood. Noted subset: CD45RA-negative fraction. This clonotype was sampled from a man between 18 and 29 years old in good health. The CDR3 region is CASSVISGGTDTQYF. As DNA, the CDR3 is TGTGCCAGCAGTGTAATTAGCGGGGGCACAGATACGCAGTATTTT.